One sample yielded the 20 T cell receptor beta chains listed below, sequenced in a study of blood T cell repertoires in COVID-19. The data were produced by immunoSEQ multiplex PCR, yet TCRdb's version contains in-frame clones alone and is incomplete. The sample lists approximately 200,000 clones, around 83% occurring once. The sample taken for sequencing was peripheral blood. The source of these receptors is a woman aged 25-40 years with active or convalescent COVID-19.

The chain recombines TRBV5-4 with TRBJ1-6; 7 nucleotides line up with TRBD1. The CDR3 has 15 amino acids. Trimming at V came to 4 bases and at J to 6 bases, leaving 7 bases not matched to a gene. From germline, CDR1 is SGHNT and CDR2 YYREEE (reference sequence). The CDR3 here is CASSVRDSGNSPLHF. The CDR3 DNA reads TGTGCCAGCAGCGTCCGGGACAGCGGTAATTCACCCCTCCACTTT.

The CDR3 is CASSAGLLNTEAFF. The DNA for the CDR3 is TGTGCCAGCAGTGCGGGACTCTTGAACACTGAAGCTTTCTTT. V and J are TRBV2 and TRBJ1-1; possibly TRBD1 for D (5 bases). Germline loops: CDR1 SNHLY, CDR2 FYNNEI. V lost 4 bases and J 0 bases, leaving 9 bases between the germline ends. This CDR3 region has 14 residues.

The chain joins TRBV19 to TRBJ1-2, with 7 positions matching TRBD1. The J segment lost 5 bases and the V segment lost 5 bases, leaving 8 bases of the junction unmatched. Germline lookup yields CDR1 LNHDA and CDR2 SQIVND (reference sequence). The CDR3 covers 14 residues. CDR3 region: CASSFPTGPYGYTF. The CDR3 nucleotides are TGTGCCAGTAGTTTTCCGACAGGGCCTTATGGCTACACCTTC.

The chain joins TRBV6-5 to TRBJ2-1; 9 bases line up with TRBD2. The J segment lost 9 bases and the V segment lost 2 bases, leaving 5 bases of the junction unmatched. Germline loops: CDR1 MNHEY, CDR2 SVGAGI. This CDR3 has 14 amino acids. The CDR3 reads CASSYEIAGAEQFF. The CDR3 DNA reads as TGTGCCAGCAGTTACGAGATAGCGGGAGCTGAGCAGTTCTTC.

The chain joins TRBV5-1 to TRBJ1-2; perhaps TRBD1 as D (5 bases). In germline, CDR1 is SGHRS, CDR2 YFSETQ. There are 15 residues in the CDR3. V dropped 1 base and J dropped 0 bases, with 10 bases sitting between them. CDR3 nucleotides: TGCGCCAGCAGCTTGATGGGGCGGACTAACTATGGCTACACCTTC. Encoded protein: CASSLMGRTNYGYTF.

The chain uses TRBV10-1 and TRBJ1-1, with 10 bases identical to TRBD1. Losses at the gene ends were 2 bases for V and 3 bases for J; bases not matched to a gene: 6. Germline CDR1 WNHNN, CDR2 SYGVQD (reference sequence). This CDR3 comprises 16 residues. CDR3 in amino acids: CASSEGGQGVDTEAFF. The DNA for the CDR3 is TGCGCCAGCAGTGAGGGAGGACAGGGGGTGGACACTGAAGCTTTCTTT.

The chain employs TRBV7-9 and TRBJ1-5; 7 bases agree with TRBD1. Germline V lookup: CDR1 SEHNR, CDR2 FQNEAQ (reference sequence). The CDR3 consists of 16 residues. After removal of 6 bases from V and 4 bases from J, the junction contained 12 bases not matched to a gene. The CDR3 sequence is CASSGFQGGSNQPQHF. CDR3 nucleotides: TGTGCCAGCAGTGGTTTCCAGGGGGGTAGTAATCAGCCCCAGCATTTT.

The chain employs TRBV5-1 and TRBJ1-4, with D maybe TRBD1 (5 bases). The CDR3 extends over 16 amino acids. V shed 3 bases and J shed 0 bases, with 12 bases lying between them. CDR1 is SGHRS and CDR2 is YFSETQ in the germline V gene. For the CDR3, the DNA is TGCGCCAGCAGCTCCAGGGCTACCGCAACTAATGAAAAACTGTTTTTT. It translates to CASSSRATATNEKLFF.

Concerning this clone itself: At one boundary the junction diverges from the germline segment, which might be a read error. The chain carries TRBV10-1 and TRBJ1-1; 7 positions match TRBD1. Germline-derived CDR1 and CDR2 are WNHNN and SYGVQD (reference sequence). The CDR3 totals 16 residues. The CDR3 coding sequence is TGCACCAGCAGTGAGGGGGCAGGGAGGCGGAACACTGAAGCTTTCTTT. Its translation: CTSSEGAGRRNTEAFF.

The chain employs TRBV18 and TRBJ1-6; 7 bases are shared with TRBD1. The V and J ends lost 5 bases and 7 bases, in that order; junction bases with no gene match: 8. Germline V CDR1 and CDR2: KGHSH, LQKENI. The CDR3 has 15 amino acids. As DNA, the CDR3 is TGTGCCAGCTCATCTAGGACAGGCCAAAATTCACCCCTCCACTTT. Amino acids: CASSSRTGQNSPLHF.

J is TRBJ2-7 and V is TRBV27, with 8 bases matching TRBD1. The CDR3 covers 13 residues. J was trimmed by 3 bases and V by 6 bases; bases with no gene match: 4. Per germline, CDR1 MNHEY and CDR2 SMNVEV (reference sequence). In DNA, the CDR3 is TGTGCCAGCAGCCGACAGGGGAGCTACGAGCAGTACTTC. Protein: CASSRQGSYEQYF.

The chain joins TRBV5-1 to TRBJ2-7, with TRBD2 matching 7 bases. V gave up 4 bases and J gave up 0 bases; unmatched junction bases: 4. CDR3 length equals 14 residues. Germline assignment: CDR1 SGHRS and CDR2 YFSETQ. The CDR3 sequence: CASSTGLPSYEQYF. CDR3 nucleotide sequence: TGCGCCAGCAGCACGGGACTACCCTCCTACGAGCAGTACTTC.

This clone was found once. V usage is TRBV9 and J usage is TRBJ2-1; 9 bases agree with TRBD2. Germline CDR1 SGDLS, CDR2 YYNGEE. Unmatched junction bases numbered 8, after V lost 3 bases and J lost 4 bases. This CDR3 is 16 amino acids long. The CDR3 DNA follows: TGTGCCAGCAGCGCCGTTGCGGGAGGGCCTTACAATGAGCAGTTCTTC. Translation: CASSAVAGGPYNEQFF.

The chain uses TRBV7-9 and TRBJ2-5; tentatively, D is TRBD2 (5 bases). Trimming removed 5 bases at V and 7 bases at J, with 14 bases between. The CDR3 contains 13 residues. The V gene's germline CDR1 is SEHNR and CDR2 FQNEAQ (reference sequence). The CDR3 nucleotides read TGTGCCAGCAGCCAGCCCCTTCGGGGGACCCAGTACTTC. Its protein is CASSQPLRGTQYF.

This chain links TRBV5-1 with TRBJ2-6; D possibly corresponds to TRBD1 (6 bases). The germline gives CDR1 SGHRS, CDR2 YFSETQ. The V gene lost 3 bases and the J gene lost 0 bases, with 10 bases spanning the gap. The CDR3 spans 16 residues. DNA of the CDR3: TGCGCCAGCAGCTCGACAGGTTACTCTGGGGCCAACGTCCTGACTTTC. It encodes CASSSTGYSGANVLTF.

This clone was seen once. This chain joins TRBV13 and TRBJ1-1; 8 bases line up with TRBD1. The CDR3 runs to 15 residues. V was pared by 4 bases and J by 1 base, with 5 bases of the junction left unmatched. CDR1 is PRHDT, CDR2 FYEKMQ, per germline (reference sequence). CDR3 protein: CASSSTGEKNTEAFF. The CDR3 coding sequence is TGTGCCAGCAGCTCGACAGGGGAAAAGAACACTGAAGCTTTCTTT.

The chain uses TRBV28 and TRBJ2-1, with a weak D call TRBD2 (5 bases). The ends were cut back, 7 bases at V and 0 bases at J, with 31 bases in the middle. In germline, CDR1 is MDHEN, CDR2 SYDVKM. This CDR3 region has 21 residues. The CDR3, as DNA: TGTGCCAGCAAACCCTCCTTTCGTTATGCTAGCTCGTGGAGCTCCTACAATGAGCAGTTCTTC. Its translation: CASKPSFRYASSWSSYNEQFF.

The V call is TRBV7-9, the J call TRBJ1-1; no firm D call. The germline V gene has CDR1 SEHNR and CDR2 FQNEAQ (reference sequence). With 2 bases removed from V and 0 bases from J, the gap between germline ends came to 13 bases. The CDR3 has 16 residues. CDR3 region: CASSLSGEALNTEAFF. The CDR3 DNA reads as TGTGCCAGCAGCTTATCCGGGGAGGCTCTGAACACTGAAGCTTTCTTT.

This sequence joins TRBV7-9 and TRBJ1-4, with 8 bases aligning to TRBD1. The CDR3 runs to 14 residues. Per the germline V gene, CDR1 is SEHNR and CDR2 is FQNEAQ (reference sequence). J gave up 5 bases and V 5 bases, and 4 bases lay outside the gene matches. The chain's CDR3 is CASSPRQGNEKLFF. The CDR3 nucleotides read TGTGCCAGCAGCCCCCGACAGGGGAATGAAAAACTGTTTTTT.

The V and J genes are TRBV12-3 or TRBV12-4 and TRBJ1-2; no reliable D call. V was clipped by 1 base and J by 2 bases, with 5 bases between them. CDR3 length: 13 residues. The chain's CDR3 is CASSLGSNYGYTF. In DNA form, the CDR3 reads TGTGCCAGCAGTTTAGGAAGCAACTATGGCTACACCTTC.